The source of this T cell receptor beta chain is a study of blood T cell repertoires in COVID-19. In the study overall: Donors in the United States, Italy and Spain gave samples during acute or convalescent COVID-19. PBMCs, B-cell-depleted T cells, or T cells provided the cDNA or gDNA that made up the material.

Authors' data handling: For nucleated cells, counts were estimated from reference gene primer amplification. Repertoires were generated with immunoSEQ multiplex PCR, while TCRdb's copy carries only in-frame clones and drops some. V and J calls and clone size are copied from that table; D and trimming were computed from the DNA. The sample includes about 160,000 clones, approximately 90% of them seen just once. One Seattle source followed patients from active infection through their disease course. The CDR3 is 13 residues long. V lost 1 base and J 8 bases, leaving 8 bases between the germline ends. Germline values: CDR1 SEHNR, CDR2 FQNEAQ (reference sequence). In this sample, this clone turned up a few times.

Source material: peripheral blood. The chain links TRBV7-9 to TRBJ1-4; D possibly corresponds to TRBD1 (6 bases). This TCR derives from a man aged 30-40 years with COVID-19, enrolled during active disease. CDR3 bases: TGTGCCAGCAGCTTAGGAGACAGGGAAAAACTGTTTTTT. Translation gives CASSLGDREKLFF.